The 21 T cell receptor beta chains listed next were all sequenced from one sample in a study of blood T cell repertoires in COVID-19. Sequencing was performed with immunoSEQ multiplex PCR; in TCRdb, only in-frame clones are kept and a portion is missing. The top ten clones hold approximately 35% of a sample with some 120,000 clones, around three quarters of them seen once. Sequenced input: peripheral blood. All receptors derive from a man aged 40-49 years with active or convalescent COVID-19.

The CDR3 protein is CASTLTTGPNYGYTF. The CDR3 region has the DNA TGTGCCAGCACCTTAACTACAGGACCTAACTATGGCTACACCTTC. V and J are TRBV6-5 and TRBJ1-2; D is possibly TRBD1 (5 bases). The CDR3 is made up of 15 amino acids. V was shortened by 7 bases and J by 0 bases, with 15 bases between the two germline ends. Germline V gene data show CDR1 as MNHEY and CDR2 as SVGAGI.

The count of this clone is one. The CDR3 DNA reads TGTGCCAGCAGGGGGGGGGAGAGCAATCAGCCCCAGCATTTT. As protein: CASRGGESNQPQHF. The V call is TRBV6-5, the J call TRBJ1-5; D is perhaps TRBD1 (5 bases). This CDR3 region has 14 residues. Germline CDR1 and CDR2: MNHEY and SVGAGI. V lost 6 bases to trimming and J lost 1 base, with 10 bases between them.

The V gene is TRBV5-1, the J gene TRBJ1-3; 8 bases agree with TRBD1. V lost 0 bases and J lost 2; bases outside the gene matches: 10. The germline gives CDR1 SGHRS, CDR2 YFSETQ. The CDR3 spans 18 residues. The CDR3 nucleotides are TGCGCCAGCAGCTTGGCCTCCGGACAGGGCCCAACTGGAAACACCATATATTTT. Its translation: CASSLASGQGPTGNTIYF.

The chain links TRBV19 to TRBJ1-1; D unclear. The CDR3 is 11 amino acids. The V and J ends lost 1 base and 6 bases respectively, with 3 bases between them. Germline CDR1 reads LNHDA; CDR2 reads SQIVND (reference sequence). As DNA, the CDR3 is TGTGCCAGTAGTATAGCGGCTGAAGCTTTCTTT. Amino acids: CASSIAAEAFF.

The V call is TRBV7-3, the J call TRBJ1-4, with 10 bases aligning to TRBD1. V dropped 4 bases and J dropped 6; count of bases not matched to a gene: 5. Germline CDR1 reads SGHTA; CDR2 reads FQGTGA. CDR3 length: 15 residues. CDR3 nucleotides: TGTGCCAGCAGCTCCTGGACAGGGGGGGATGAAAAACTGTTTTTT. Translated: CASSSWTGGDEKLFF. The entire variable domain, with the rest obtained from reference TRBV7-3 and TRBJ1-4, is as follows: GAGVSQTPSNKVTEKGKYVELRCDPISGHTALYWYRQSLGQGPEFLIYFQGTGAADDSGLPNDRFFAVRPEGSVSTLKIQRTERGDSAVYLCASSSWTGGDEKLFFGSGTQLSVL.

The V gene is TRBV27, the J gene TRBJ1-5; the D gene is possibly TRBD1 (6 bases). The germline V gene encodes CDR1 MNHEY and CDR2 SMNVEV (reference sequence). With 4 bases removed from V and 11 bases from J, the gap between germline ends came to 33 bases. This CDR3 region has 19 residues. The CDR3: CASSSDQGFGGPSKLAQHF. The CDR3 bases are TGTGCCAGCAGTTCGGACCAAGGCTTCGGGGGGCCCTCAAAATTGGCCCAGCATTTT.

This clone was recorded a few times. J is TRBJ1-1 and V is TRBV7-2; the match to TRBD1 covers 7 bases. The CDR3 extends over 16 amino acids. V trimming: 5 bases; J trimming: 0 bases; junction bases outside the gene matches: 9. CDR1 is SGHTA and CDR2 is FQGNSA in the germline V gene. The CDR3 loop is CASSKRTGEMNTEAFF. CDR3 sequence (DNA): TGTGCCAGCAGCAAGCGGACAGGCGAAATGAACACTGAAGCTTTCTTT.

This chain links TRBV5-6 with TRBJ1-2; weak D call: TRBD1 (6 bases). Trimming pared 4 bases from V and 4 bases from J, leaving 14 bases between. In germline, CDR1 is SGHDT, CDR2 YYEEEE. The CDR3 length is 14 residues. CDR3 DNA sequence: TGTGCCAGCAGCCCGTTCACAGGGACCTATGGCTACACCTTC. It encodes CASSPFTGTYGYTF.

The chain links TRBV4-3 to TRBJ1-4; 9 bases align to TRBD1. Germline CDR1 and CDR2: LGHNA and YSLEER. The CDR3 is made up of 17 amino acids. The ends lost 1 base at V and 5 bases at J; junction bases unmatched: 8. As DNA, the CDR3 is TGCGCCAGCAGCCAAGGAGGGCTCGGGACAGGGAATGAAAAACTGTTTTTT. As protein: CASSQGGLGTGNEKLFF.

The chain links TRBV30 to TRBJ2-3; 13 nucleotides agree with TRBD2. The germline CDR1 and CDR2 sequences are GTSNPN and SVGIG (reference sequence). Trimming removed 2 bases from V and 0 bases from J; junction bases left unmatched: 5. The CDR3 runs 17 residues. The CDR3 is CAWSRRTSGSSTDTQYF. CDR3 sequence (DNA): TGTGCCTGGAGTCGAAGGACTAGCGGGAGTAGCACAGATACGCAGTATTTT.

The V and J genes are TRBV28 and TRBJ1-4; D remains unclear. The CDR3 is 12 amino acids. V shed 6 bases and J shed 8 bases, with 10 bases lying between them. CDR1 and CDR2 (germline): MDHEN, SYDVKM. The CDR3 is CASRPPGEKLFF. In DNA, the CDR3 is TGTGCCAGCAGACCGCCGGGAGAAAAACTGTTTTTT.

CDR3 nucleotide sequence: TGTGCCAGCAGCGCCTTGGCACGGGACAGCCTCTATGGCTACACCTTC. This encodes CASSALARDSLYGYTF. The V gene is TRBV9, the J gene TRBJ1-2; 7 nucleotides match TRBD1. V dropped 3 bases and J dropped 4; count of bases not matched to a gene: 12. Germline assignment: CDR1 SGDLS and CDR2 YYNGEE. The CDR3 length is 16 residues.

This sequence joins TRBV9 and TRBJ1-3; 7 bases are shared with TRBD1. The germline gives CDR1 SGDLS, CDR2 YYNGEE. Trimming at V came to 0 bases and at J to 0 bases, leaving 6 bases not matched to a gene. This CDR3 comprises 17 residues. The CDR3 nucleotides read TGTGCCAGCAGCGTAGACATGGGACAGAGCTCTGGAAACACCATATATTTT. It is translated as CASSVDMGQSSGNTIYF.

The V gene is TRBV4-1, the J gene TRBJ2-7, with TRBD2 matching over 8 bases. From germline, CDR1 is MGHRA and CDR2 YSYEKL. CDR3 length: 15 amino acids. After removal of 2 bases from V and 2 bases from J, the junction contained 5 bases not matched to a gene. The CDR3 DNA sequence: TGCGCCAGCAGCCAAAGAAGCGGGGGAGCCTACGAGCAGTACTTC. It codes for CASSQRSGGAYEQYF.

This chain connects TRBV28 to TRBJ1-6, with D possibly TRBD1 on 6 matching bases. The V end lost 3 bases, the J end lost 13 bases, and 13 bases lay between the germline ends. In germline, CDR1 is MDHEN, CDR2 SYDVKM. CDR3 size: 13 residues. CDR3 residues: CASSFTHREPLHF. The DNA of the CDR3 is TGTGCCAGCAGTTTCACACACAGGGAGCCCCTCCACTTT.

The CDR3: CASSLGTGSRETQYF. The CDR3 coding sequence is TGTGCCAGCAGCCTCGGGACAGGGAGTAGGGAGACCCAGTACTTC. The chain is built from TRBV11-3 and TRBJ2-5, with TRBD1 matching over 9 bases. V lost 5 bases, J lost 5 bases, and 9 bases stayed unmatched. CDR3 length equals 15 residues. Germline V CDR1 and CDR2: SGHNT, YENEEA.

The genes are TRBV6-5 and TRBJ2-1; tentative D call: TRBD1 (6 bases). Germline V gene data show CDR1 as MNHEY and CDR2 as SVGAGI. Trimming took 8 bases from V and 2 from J, leaving 7 bases between them. CDR3 size: 12 residues. The CDR3 DNA sequence: TGTGCCAGCGGACAGACCTACAATGAGCAGTTCTTC. Amino acid sequence: CASGQTYNEQFF.

Comments on this clone: Since a much larger clone is just one base distant, this may be a read error. This chain uses TRBV25-1 with TRBJ1-3, with D uncertain. Germline V lookup: CDR1 MGHDK, CDR2 SYGVNS. V was trimmed by 4 bases and J by 0 bases, leaving 4 bases between them. The CDR3 is 13 amino acids. In DNA form, the CDR3 reads TGTGCCAGCAGTGTGAGCTCTGGAAACACCATATATTTT. Translating it yields CASSVSSGNTIYF. Full variable domain (outside the CDR3, taken from reference TRBV25-1 and TRBJ1-3): EADIYQTPRYLVIGTGKKITLECSQTMGHDKMYWYQQDPGMELHLIHYSYGVNSTEKGDLSSESTVSRIRTEHFPLTLESARPSHTSQYLCASSVSSGNTIYFGEGSWLTVV.

This clone was detected only once. The V gene is TRBV13, the J gene TRBJ1-1, with D perhaps TRBD1 (5 bases). CDR1 PRHDT and CDR2 FYEKMQ come from the germline V gene (reference sequence). This CDR3 is 14 amino acids long. The V end lost 1 base, the J end lost 5 bases, and 11 bases lay between the germline ends. Here the CDR3 DNA reads TGTGCCAGCAGCTTAGTAGGGGATGGGACTGAAGCTTTCTTT. The encoded protein is CASSLVGDGTEAFF.

The gene calls are TRBV9 and TRBJ1-1, with D maybe TRBD1 (6 bases). Germline CDR1 reads SGDLS; CDR2 reads YYNGEE. CDR3 length: 15 amino acids. V was cut by 4 bases and J by 1 base, with 14 bases left in between. The CDR3 nucleotides read TGTGCCAGCAGCCCACTTGGACAGACGAACACTGAAGCTTTCTTT. Its translation: CASSPLGQTNTEAFF.

V is TRBV9 and J is TRBJ2-2; TRBD1 matches at 8 bases. In germline, CDR1 is SGDLS, CDR2 YYNGEE. CDR3 length: 15 residues. V dropped 3 bases and J dropped 5; count of bases not matched to a gene: 6. In nucleotides, the CDR3 is TGTGCCAGCAGCGGACCAGGGGGCCGAACCGGGGAGCTGTTTTTT. Translating gives CASSGPGGRTGELFF.